This record concerns one T cell receptor (beta chain) sequence. The antigen is unknown. These data originate in a study of post-analysis software for immune sequencing data. Study-wide context: The study covered relapsing-remitting, secondary progressive and progressive-relapsing courses of multiple sclerosis. Findings of the study overall: Multiple sclerosis was associated with a significant reduction in normalized Chao1 diversity relative to controls. TRBV segments more frequent in patients than in controls numbered several and included TRBV5-6, TRBV5-1 and TRBV20-1. By F measure, samples from a shared preparation batch strongly co-clustered.

The CDR3 sequence is 15 residues long. CDR1 is SGHRS, CDR2 YFSETQ, per germline. Deletions cut 1 base from V and 5 bases from J, with 15 bases between. Incorporated into the TCR beta cDNA libraries were unique molecular identifiers, which served to reduce PCR and sequencing biases. Some 500,000 cDNA molecules were obtained from about 0.98 to 11 million T cells. A single record per CDR3 protein comes from TCRdb applying MiXCR to the PCR reads. Of some 690,000 distinct CDR3 sequences in the sample, just under 30% were seen once. The rearrangement joins TRBV5-1 to TRBJ2-5; D not certain. The specimen was blood. The clonotype was recovered from a girl between 10 and 17 years old with multiple sclerosis. CDR3 in amino acids: CASSLTTGLGETQYF. The CDR3 nucleotides read TGCGCCAGCAGCTTGACGACTGGCCTCGGGGAGACCCAGTACTTC.